This entry concerns a single TCR beta chain. Its antigen is unidentified. It was with 60 Vbeta and 13 Jbeta primers that the PCR ran. Profiling relied on immunoSEQ multiplex PCR, and the TCRdb table lists in-frame clones only, not all of them. The data show about 150,000 clones, over 75% seen once. This record comes from a study of cytomegalovirus exposure and HLA in healthy donors. General observations from the study: Later analysis identified a missense DCLRE1C variant that was linked to TCR beta V- and J-gene trimming. Later, an analysis showed that TCR beta chains associated with HLA were more clonally expanded than others that were equally common. When the data were analyzed later, several of the most significant clusters appeared to be linked to common viral pathogens.

Germline V gives CDR1 SGHNT, CDR2 YYREEE (reference sequence). The CDR3 covers 16 residues. The V gene end was trimmed by 4 bases and the J gene end by 1 base; junction bases not matched to a gene: 9. The sequencing sample was made of PBMCs. The V and J genes are TRBV5-4 and TRBJ1-1; 8 positions match TRBD1. The TCR originated in a woman in her 30s in good health and CMV-seronegative. The CDR3 coding sequence is TGTGCCAGCAGCATCTCTCGGACAGGGAGGAACACTGAAGCTTTCTTT. It yields the protein CASSISRTGRNTEAFF.